This TCR beta chain was found in a study of cytomegalovirus exposure and HLA in healthy donors. The V gene lost 5 bases and the J gene lost 2 bases, with 5 bases spanning the gap. The V gene's germline CDR1 is SGHAT and CDR2 FQNNGV. The CDR3 runs to 12 residues. Assay: immunoSEQ multiplex PCR; the TCRdb copy retains only in-frame clones and omits some. The top ten hold around 20% of the sample, which has 90,000 or so clones, about 85% seen once. This TCR was recovered from a man between 18 and 35 years old in good health and CMV-seropositive. Sequencing was performed on PBMCs. The chain uses TRBV11-2 and TRBJ2-3; D call uncertain. CDR3 in amino acids: CASSPHTDTQYF. For the CDR3, the DNA is TGTGCCAGCAGCCCACACACAGATACGCAGTATTTT.